The 32 T cell receptor beta chains given below trace back to one sample, sequenced in a study of blood T cell repertoires in COVID-19. Profiled with immunoSEQ multiplex PCR; TCRdb holds only in-frame clones, not every one. The sample contains approximately 200,000 clones, 89% of which appear only once. Sequenced input: PBMCs or T cells enriched from blood (not recorded which). Receptors originate from a woman aged 40 to 50 with acute COVID-19.

This clone was observed a few times. The rearrangement joins TRBV13 to TRBJ1-5; D unresolved. With 0 bases removed from V and 5 bases from J, the gap between germline ends came to 5 bases. The CDR3 has 13 amino acids. Germline V gene lookup returns CDR1 PRHDT and CDR2 FYEKMQ (reference sequence). Here the CDR3 DNA reads TGTGCCAGCAGCTTAGGGCAGTATCAGCCCCAGCATTTT. Its translation is CASSLGQYQPQHF.

This chain connects TRBV28 to TRBJ2-4, with D possibly being TRBD1 (6 bases). Deletions cut 5 bases from V and 5 bases from J, with 19 bases between. Germline V gene data show CDR1 as MDHEN and CDR2 as SYDVKM. The CDR3 length is 16 residues. The CDR3 loop is CASSQQDSFSQNIQYF. In DNA form, the CDR3 reads TGTGCCAGCAGTCAACAGGACAGCTTTTCTCAAAACATTCAGTACTTC.

This clone is a singleton in its sample. This chain links TRBV19 with TRBJ1-4; D gene unclear. CDR1 LNHDA and CDR2 SQIVND come from the germline V gene (reference sequence). Trimming cost V 6 bases and J 0 bases, with 8 bases left between them. The CDR3 is made up of 14 amino acids. In DNA, the CDR3 is TGTGCCAGTAGGGAGGGTTCAACTAATGAAAAACTGTTTTTT. This gives the protein CASREGSTNEKLFF.

The gene calls are TRBV3-1 (or the pseudogene TRBV3-2) and TRBJ1-2; D not resolved. CDR1 and CDR2 from the germline V gene are LGHDT and YNNKEL (reference sequence). This CDR3 contains 15 residues. Trimming pared 0 bases from V and 3 bases from J, leaving 11 bases between. CDR3 sequence: CASSQDWRADYGYTF. DNA of the CDR3: TGTGCCAGCAGCCAAGATTGGCGGGCGGACTATGGCTACACCTTC.

The rearrangement joins TRBV9 to TRBJ2-1, with D tentatively TRBD2 (6 bases). V was trimmed by 3 bases and J by 2 bases, leaving 15 bases between them. There are 16 residues in the CDR3. CDR1 and CDR2 (germline): SGDLS, YYNGEE. DNA of the CDR3: TGTGCCAGCAGCGCGACCGCGGGGACGACCTACAATGAGCAGTTCTTC. Protein sequence: CASSATAGTTYNEQFF.

This chain joins TRBV9 and TRBJ2-5; D is perhaps TRBD1 (6 bases). This CDR3 spans 14 amino acids. Germline CDR1 SGDLS, CDR2 YYNGEE. V was clipped by 4 bases and J by 4 bases, with 14 bases between them. In DNA form, the CDR3 reads TGTGCCAGCAGCAGTCAGGACAGTCTAGAGACCCAGTACTTC. Its protein is CASSSQDSLETQYF.

This chain links TRBV7-9 with TRBJ2-1; 10 nucleotides align to TRBD2. CDR1 and CDR2 (germline): SEHNR, FQNEAQ (reference sequence). CDR3 size: 15 residues. V lost 5 bases to trimming and J lost 3 bases; unmatched junction nucleotides: 4. The CDR3 is CASSRTSGFYNEQFF. The CDR3 DNA is TGTGCCAGCAGCCGGACTAGCGGATTCTACAATGAGCAGTTCTTC.

The rearrangement links TRBV5-1 to TRBJ2-3; D is perhaps TRBD2 (7 bases). V was pared by 7 bases and J by 4 bases, with 16 bases between. There are 14 residues in the CDR3. CDR1 and CDR2 from the germline V gene are SGHRS and YFSETQ. The CDR3 region is CASERGGNPDTQYF. The CDR3 region has the DNA TGCGCCAGCGAACGCGGGGGCAACCCAGATACGCAGTATTTT.

The CDR3: CASSRPTSKHEQFF. The CDR3 bases are TGTGCCAGCAGTCGCCCTACTAGCAAGCATGAGCAGTTCTTC. The chain links TRBV28 to TRBJ2-1; D is perhaps TRBD2 (6 bases). CDR1 and CDR2 from the germline V gene are MDHEN and SYDVKM. V was pared by 5 bases and J by 8 bases, with 16 bases between. The CDR3 sequence is 14 residues long.

The genes are TRBV19 and TRBJ2-6; perhaps TRBD2 as D (6 bases). V was clipped by 3 bases and J by 0 bases, with 6 bases between them. This CDR3 has 15 amino acids. From germline, CDR1 is LNHDA and CDR2 SQIVND (reference sequence). CDR3: CASSMGGSGANVLTF. CDR3 in DNA: TGTGCCAGTAGTATGGGGGGCTCTGGGGCCAACGTCCTGACTTTC.

This clone was counted a single time. The J gene is TRBJ1-5, the V gene TRBV24-1; 8 bases are shared with TRBD1. The CDR3 spans 15 residues. V gave up 9 bases and J gave up 2 bases; unmatched junction bases: 8. Per germline, CDR1 KGHDR and CDR2 SFDVKD. CDR3 sequence: CATGPQGAGNQPQHF. The CDR3 DNA follows: TGTGCCACCGGACCCCAGGGGGCAGGCAATCAGCCCCAGCATTTT.

This chain connects TRBV19 to TRBJ1-1, with TRBD1 as a possible D gene (5 bases). The germline V and J ends were trimmed by 5 bases and 0 bases, with 16 bases remaining between them. Germline V CDR1 and CDR2: LNHDA, SQIVND (reference sequence). The CDR3 is made up of 16 amino acids. For the CDR3, the DNA is TGTGCCAGTAGTTCCTGGGGAGGGGCTATGAACACTGAAGCTTTCTTT. Translating gives CASSSWGGAMNTEAFF.

The genes are TRBV4-1 and TRBJ1-5; TRBD1 agrees at 11 bases. Germline V gene lookup returns CDR1 MGHRA and CDR2 YSYEKL. The CDR3 is 17 residues long. With V trimmed by 3 bases and J by 3 bases, 7 bases remained unmatched. The CDR3 region is CASSQGGTGGLNQPQHF. The CDR3 DNA reads as TGCGCCAGCAGCCAGGGGGGGACAGGGGGTCTCAATCAGCCCCAGCATTTT.

The chain combines TRBV5-1 with TRBJ1-2, with 12 positions matching TRBD1. CDR1 and CDR2 (germline): SGHRS, YFSETQ. The CDR3 has 15 residues. Losses at the gene ends were 5 bases for V and 3 bases for J; bases not matched to a gene: 5. The CDR3 reads CASREGTGGDYGYTF. In DNA, the CDR3 is TGCGCCAGCAGGGAAGGGACAGGGGGCGACTATGGCTACACCTTC.

This clone was recorded only once. The chain uses TRBV6-2 or TRBV6-3 and TRBJ2-5; 8 bases agree with TRBD2. The length of the CDR3 is 15 residues. V lost 6 bases to trimming and J lost 8 bases; unmatched junction nucleotides: 14. Germline V lookup: CDR1 MNHEY, CDR2 SVGEGT. The CDR3 is CASSPRAGGPQTQYF. Written as DNA, the CDR3 is TGTGCCAGCAGCCCTAGGGCGGGGGGCCCACAAACCCAGTACTTC.

This chain links TRBV2 with TRBJ2-5, with 10 bases lining up with TRBD1. The CDR3 has 13 amino acids. CDR1 and CDR2 (germline): SNHLY, FYNNEI. The V segment lost 6 bases and the J segment 7 bases; nucleotides outside the gene matches: 5. The chain's CDR3 is CASRGQGSGTQYF. The CDR3, as DNA: TGTGCCAGCAGGGGACAGGGGTCCGGGACCCAGTACTTC.

CDR3 DNA: TGTGCCAGCAGCTCCCCCGGGACAGGGTCGCGTGAGCAGTTCTTC. This encodes CASSSPGTGSREQFF. V and J are TRBV7-9 and TRBJ2-1; TRBD1 agrees at 9 bases. This CDR3 comprises 15 residues. Germline lookup yields CDR1 SEHNR and CDR2 FQNEAQ (reference sequence). The junction had 10 bases not matched to a gene; V was cut back by 4 bases and J by 9 bases. The full variable domain, with the rest looked up from reference TRBV7-9 and TRBJ2-1, is DTGVSQNPRHKITKRGQNVTFRCDPISEHNRLYWYRQTLGQGPEFLTYFQNEAQLEKSRLLSDRFSAERPKGSFSTLEIQRTEQGDSAMYLCASSSPGTGSREQFFGPGTRLTVL.

The rearrangement links TRBV4-1 to TRBJ1-3, with 7 bases matching TRBD1. The CDR3 runs to 16 residues. Germline lookup yields CDR1 MGHRA and CDR2 YSYEKL. J gave up 4 bases and V 3 bases, and 9 bases lay outside the gene matches. In DNA, the CDR3 is TGCGCCAGCAGCCAGGATCCTGGGACAGCCGGAAACACCATATATTTT. This translates into CASSQDPGTAGNTIYF.

The chain has TRBV5-4 and TRBJ2-3; 8 nucleotides line up with TRBD2. This CDR3 region has 15 residues. The ends lost 4 bases at V and 3 bases at J; junction bases unmatched: 7. CDR1 and CDR2 from the germline V gene are SGHNT and YYREEE (reference sequence). CDR3 amino acids: CASSPERERTDTQYF. The CDR3 DNA sequence: TGTGCCAGCAGCCCCGAGCGGGAGAGGACAGATACGCAGTATTTT.

This chain uses TRBV9 with TRBJ2-7; TRBD1 is a possible D gene (6 bases). Trimming took 0 bases from V and 1 from J, leaving 11 bases between them. The CDR3 length is 15 residues. The V gene's germline CDR1 is SGDLS and CDR2 YYNGEE. CDR3 bases: TGTGCCAGCAGCGTAGTCCCGGACAGTTCCTACGAGCAGTACTTC. The encoded protein is CASSVVPDSSYEQYF. The whole variable domain, filled in from reference TRBV9 and TRBJ2-7, reads DSGVTQTPKHLITATGQRVTLRCSPRSGDLSVYWYQQSLDQGLQFLIQYYNGEERAKGNILERFSAQQFPDLHSELNLSSLELGDSALYFCASSVVPDSSYEQYFGPGTRLTVT.

The chain joins TRBV2 to TRBJ2-2; no clear D gene. The CDR3 loop spans 12 amino acids. Trimming left V 7 bases short and J 6 bases short, with 9 bases between. The germline gives CDR1 SNHLY, CDR2 FYNNEI. The DNA for the CDR3 is TGTGCCAGCAAGACTCCTGCCGGGGAGCTGTTTTTT. Encoded protein: CASKTPAGELFF.

The chain couples TRBV6-2 or TRBV6-3 to TRBJ2-1, with D possibly matching TRBD1 (6 bases). Deletions cut 2 bases from V and 6 bases from J, with 11 bases between. The germline V gene has CDR1 MNHEY and CDR2 SVGEGT. This CDR3 spans 14 amino acids. The CDR3 DNA is TGTGCCAGCAGTTACCTCACAGGGAGCAATGAGCAGTTCTTC. It translates to CASSYLTGSNEQFF.

The V gene is TRBV5-1, the J gene TRBJ2-5, with 14 bases aligning to TRBD2. Germline CDR1 is SGHRS and CDR2 is YFSETQ. V was clipped by 4 bases and J by 1 base; unmatched bases: 6. CDR3 length: 17 amino acids. The CDR3 bases are TGCGCCAGCAGCGCCGGACTAGCGGGAGGTTTCCAAGAGACCCAGTACTTC. Translating gives CASSAGLAGGFQETQYF.

Only one count was recorded for this clone. The rearrangement links TRBV2 to TRBJ2-1; D is possibly TRBD1 (5 bases). CDR1 is SNHLY, CDR2 FYNNEI, per germline. V shed 5 bases and J shed 7 bases, with 12 bases lying between them. The CDR3 length is 13 residues. The CDR3 coding sequence is TGTGCCAGCAGTCTACAGGTGTATAATGAGCAGTTCTTC. Amino acid sequence: CASSLQVYNEQFF. The full variable domain, rest sourced from reference TRBV2 and TRBJ2-1, is EPEVTQTPSHQVTQMGQEVILRCVPISNHLYFYWYRQILGQKVEFLVSFYNNEISEKSEIFDDQFSVERPDGSNFTLKIRSTKLEDSAMYFCASSLQVYNEQFFGPGTRLTVL.

This clone was counted between two and nine times. The V gene is TRBV18, the J gene TRBJ1-3, with a tentative D call TRBD1 (5 bases). The ends were cut back, 3 bases at V and 0 bases at J, with 21 bases in the middle. Germline loops: CDR1 KGHSH, CDR2 LQKENI. The CDR3 loop spans 19 amino acids. The CDR3 bases are TGTGCCAGCTCACCCAGGGTACAAACTTTCAAGAGCTCTGGAAACACCATATATTTT. It translates to CASSPRVQTFKSSGNTIYF. Together with reference TRBV18 and TRBJ1-3, the CDR3 gives the full variable domain: NAGVMQNPRHLVRRRGQEARLRCSPMKGHSHVYWYRQLPEEGLKFMVYLQKENIIDESGMPKERFSAEFPKEGPSILRIQQVVRGDSAAYFCASSPRVQTFKSSGNTIYFGEGSWLTVV.

The chain links TRBV19 to TRBJ2-5; 10 bases are a match to TRBD1. J gave up 3 bases and V 3 bases, and 1 base lay outside the gene matches. Germline V gene data show CDR1 as LNHDA and CDR2 as SQIVND (reference sequence). The CDR3 is 14 residues long. CDR3 bases: TGTGCCAGTAGTATCGGACAGGGGGAAGAGACCCAGTACTTC. Translating it yields CASSIGQGEETQYF.

The genes are TRBV19 and TRBJ2-1; tentatively, D is TRBD1 (6 bases). The CDR3 consists of 13 residues. The germline V and J ends were trimmed by 7 bases and 9 bases, with 16 bases remaining between them. Germline CDR1 is LNHDA and CDR2 is SQIVND (reference sequence). CDR3 region: CASTPGLQGEQFF. CDR3 nucleotides: TGTGCCAGTACCCCGGGTCTACAGGGTGAGCAGTTCTTC. Together with reference TRBV19 and TRBJ2-1, the CDR3 gives the full variable domain: DGGITQSPKYLFRKEGQNVTLSCEQNLNHDAMYWYRQDPGQGLRLIYYSQIVNDFQKGDIAEGYSVSREKKESFPLTVTSAQKNPTAFYLCASTPGLQGEQFFGPGTRLTVL.

The chain is built from TRBV30 and TRBJ1-5; the D is unclear. The CDR3 consists of 12 residues. Germline CDR1 reads GTSNPN; CDR2 reads SVGIG (reference sequence). V was shortened by 2 bases and J by 7 bases, with 9 bases between the two germline ends. Written as DNA, the CDR3 is TGTGCCTGGAGTCCGGGTCCCCAGCCCCAGCATTTT. Translation: CAWSPGPQPQHF.

The chain couples TRBV11-2 to TRBJ1-1; D is possibly TRBD1 (5 bases). V was pared by 5 bases and J by 10 bases, with 23 bases between. Germline CDR1 SGHAT, CDR2 FQNNGV. The CDR3 runs to 15 residues. For the CDR3, the DNA is TGTGCCAGCAGCCTAATACAAGACGGGCAGGGCAGAGCTTTCTTT. Protein: CASSLIQDGQGRAFF.

This chain links TRBV23-1 with TRBJ1-6; D is undetermined. TRBV23-1 is marked as an open reading frame, function uncertain. The CDR3 is 15 amino acids. Between the trimmed V and J ends, which lost 1 base and 8 bases, there was a span of 12 bases. The CDR3 DNA is TGCGCCAGCAGTCAATTAACGGGTGGCGATTCACCCCTCCACTTT. Its protein is CASSQLTGGDSPLHF.

This clone was picked up one time. This chain links TRBV4-3 with TRBJ2-7; 8 nucleotides line up with TRBD2. V dropped 0 bases and J dropped 4; count of bases not matched to a gene: 8. The germline gives CDR1 LGHNA, CDR2 YSLEER. The CDR3 totals 16 residues. CDR3 protein: CASSQEVLAGAYEQYF. In DNA form, the CDR3 reads TGCGCCAGCAGCCAAGAAGTCCTAGCGGGTGCTTACGAGCAGTACTTC.

This clone has only one observation. Other DNA sequences within the sample encode an identical CDR3. The rearrangement uses TRBV19 and TRBJ1-1; possibly TRBD1 for D (5 bases). Trimming pared 4 bases from V and 1 base from J, leaving 7 bases between. CDR1 is LNHDA, CDR2 SQIVND, per germline (reference sequence). The CDR3 length is 13 residues. The chain's CDR3 is CASSTGGNTEAFF. The CDR3 nucleotides are TGTGCCAGTAGTACGGGGGGGAACACTGAAGCTTTCTTT.